The T cell receptor beta chain under discussion was sequenced for a study of identical twins (dated by TCRdb to between 2015 and 2016). Context from the whole study: To test whether fetal clonotypes persist, this study deep-sequenced TCR alpha and beta repertoires from monozygotic twins, from unrelated adults of various ages, and from cord blood. Replicate twin experiments were performed at different times using different library preparation protocols to rule out contamination. What the work shows at the level of the full study, not this receptor alone: Zero-insertion analyses could be partly confounded by invariant T cells such as MAIT and iNKT, though diverse VJ usage argued against such confounding for most clonotypes. In monozygotic twins, recombination models systematically underestimated out-of-frame TCR alpha sharing, but the models matched the sharing seen between unrelated individuals. Fewer insertions were carried by abundant cord blood beta clonotypes; a weaker similar trend was observed in young adult naive repertoires, while no such trend was observed in memory repertoires. A weaker excess of twin sharing was found in beta out-of-frame sequences because the signal-to-noise ratio was lowered by fewer shared sequences. Because the same donors could not be followed over many years, conclusions were based on cross-sectional statistical analysis. Compared with coincidental sharing between unrelated individuals, out-of-frame TCR alpha sequences shared between twins showed an excess of sequences with low generation probability.

From a lookup of the germline V gene, CDR1 and CDR2 are SGHRS and YFSETQ. Spanning cysteine to phenylalanine, the CDR3 consists of 18 amino acids. Only the CDR3 region is kept as DNA, spanning 54 bases read in frame from base 1. Unmatched junction bases come to 15, with V trimmed by 0 bases and J by 7 bases. The receptor library was made with 5' RACE. Sequencing used an Illumina HiSeq 2000. Template switching added a universal primer binding site, and the final cDNA carried a unique molecular identifier that allowed TCR cDNA molecules to be counted accurately. Specific primers in the conserved constant-segment region were used to synthesize first-strand cDNA for the TCR alpha and beta chains. To control for contamination, each cDNA library was double barcoded with a SMART-Mk sample barcode plus Illumina barcodes. TruSeq adapter sequences, together with Illumina sample barcodes, were added in two successive PCR steps. The Illumina HiSeq platform was used with custom primers to sequence TCR alpha and beta cDNA libraries. The source study handled its data this way. MiGEC processed the raw reads to extract unique molecular identifiers, while MiXCR was used to determine the CDR3 positions. Recombination models were inferred per individual with the repgenHMM and IGoR tools using an EM algorithm. The analysis of shared clonotypes was done with the tcR package in R, with sharing normalized by the product of cloneset sizes. To study raw recombination free of thymic and clonal selection effects, out-of-frame nonproductive sequences were analyzed. The public reads were reanalyzed by TCRdb: fastp trimming at Q25, MiXCR alignment, in-frame beta chains only. Each entry is one CDR3 protein sequence, shown with its most common DNA and genes. Here the V and J calls rest on TCRdb's processing, not on the authors' analysis. Across this sample there are 120,000 to 150,000 distinct CDR3 sequences, with roughly 3.3% seen only once. The biggest ten clones account for around 8% of the sample.

Every donor in the study was a healthy Caucasian. Miltenyi CD45RO+ enrichment and human naive T-cell isolation kits were used to isolate memory (CD45RO+) and naive T cells from PBMC. Details on this clonotype: Its antigen is currently not known. One base away there is no much larger clone; base qualities are not given.

The rearrangement combines TRBV5-1 with TRBJ2-7; the junction holds 11 bases that match TRBD2. This TCR was recovered from a man aged 18-30 years in good health. The sample taken for sequencing was memory T cells sorted from blood. Per the publication, the cell subset or site label means: CD45RO+ enriched T cells. For the CDR3, the sequence is CASSLGASGGPGNGEQYF. The sequence in DNA is TGCGCCAGCAGCTTGGGTGCTAGCGGGGGGCCGGGGAACGGTGAGCAGTACTTC.